This T cell receptor beta chain is from a study of blood T cells in healthy people across ages (dated by TCRdb to between 2014 and 2017). Regarding the complete study: In model experiments, roughly one uniquely barcoded TCR beta cDNA molecule per two T cells was captured by template switching. The study analyzed two additional independent replicas of 1 million unique cDNA reads from the same blood draw for two donors, one aged 18 to 30 and one aged 80 or older. The study measured age-related changes in TCR beta repertoire diversity using deep sequencing normalized with unique cDNA molecular identifiers. The donors were split into four age groups: young (average around 17 years), middle-aged (39), aged (over 55) and long-lived (roughly 80). To avoid experimental bias, donors of different ages were randomly spread across the sequencing lanes.

The library relied on 5' RACE. The instrument was an Illumina HiSeq 2500. A second 7 to 11 cycle PCR used a sample-barcoded 5' primer and a J-beta primer mix. A template-switch 5' adaptor carrying 12 random nucleotides introduced a unique molecular identifier onto each TCR beta cDNA molecule. Each sample yielded at least 2.5 million CDR3-containing paired-end reads. The Mint cDNA synthesis kit, primed by a TRBC-specific oligonucleotide, was used to synthesize first-strand cDNA from all RNA. Following uracil-DNA glycosylase treatment, all cDNA underwent a first 18-cycle PCR with the universal primers M1SS and BC2_uni_R. The original methods were these. For normalization, 1 million high-quality reads were randomly selected from each sample, with every read carrying a distinct molecular identifier. Reads sharing molecular identifiers were discarded rather than binned into consensus sequences. CDR3 identification, clonotype clustering and error correction used MiTCR with a Q25 quality threshold and the strictest error-elimination algorithm. Lower-bound total TCR beta diversity was estimated with a nonparametric unseen species model using Euler transformation. Using fastp trimming at Q25 and MiXCR clonotype assembly, TCRdb reanalyzed the public sequencing data and kept in-frame beta chains. CDR3 protein duplicates are merged, each entry listing the most common genes and DNA. The authors' filters were not applied to this entry. This sample has about 280,000 distinct CDR3 sequences in its table, and 25% to 30% of those were observed once. The leading ten clones occupy over 25% of the sample.

The CDR3 covers 18 residues, taking in both the cysteine and the phenylalanine. Left in the record is the CDR3 DNA by itself, 54 bases read in frame from the first base. CDR1 LGHDT and CDR2 YNNKEL are derived from the germline V gene (reference sequence). V and J lose 2 bases and 5 bases, and a span of 21 bases separates them. The approximately 39 donors, aged 6 to 90 years, were systemically healthy Caucasian individuals from Russia. Each donor gave 8 to 10 milliliters of peripheral blood, drawn into EDTA-treated Vacutainer tubes. Ficoll-Paque density-gradient centrifugation was used to isolate PBMCs, with at least 7 million per sample. Trizol reagent was used to extract total RNA from PBMCs, with at least 5 micrograms per sample. For every donor, flow cytometry on a PBMC aliquot measured the percentage of naive CD45RAhigh/CD27high T cells. General conclusions and limits of the study: Compared with the aged group, more naive CD4+ T cells, fewer expanded clones and increased TCR diversity were shown by the long-lived group, suggesting age selection. Observed TCR beta diversity per million T cells fell roughly linearly with age, and a significant reduction was already apparent by age about 38. Because profiling used bulk unsorted PBMCs, naive and antigen-experienced compartments could not be compared conclusively. Estimates of total diversity based on one million sequenced T cells were considered lower bounds and underestimates. Observed TCR beta diversity correlated strongly with the percentage of naive T cells measured by flow cytometry. Because the CMV infection status of the donors was unknown, age-related changes in expanded clonotypes may potentially have been confounded.

About this clonotype itself: It lacks a known antigen. No clone much larger than this one lies a single base away; base qualities are absent.

The sample taken for sequencing was blood. This sequence was found in a woman between 70 and 85 years old in good health. This chain joins TRBV3-1 to TRBJ1-4; the D gene is possibly TRBD1, with 6 bases matching. The CDR3 is CASSQLSGARDGNEKLFF. Here is the DNA: TGTGCCAGCAGCCAACTCTCAGGGGCCCGGGACGGCAATGAAAAACTGTTTTTT.